Below are 13 T cell receptor beta chains sequenced from a single sample in a study of T cell clonality in common variable immunodeficiency. Sequencing used immunoSEQ multiplex PCR; TCRdb keeps in-frame clones, though not all of them. The profile covers about 39,000 clones, none occurring a single time. Specimen: peripheral blood mononuclear cells. These receptors were taken from a person aged 18 to 69 in good health.

This clone was picked up a small number of times. This likely came from a read error, as a far larger clone is one base away. Incomplete CDR3 DNA: TGTGCCTGGAGTGGGGACAGGGGTGGTGCCATT. It encodes CAWSGDRGGAI. The whole CDR3 region reads CAWSGDRGGAIQYF. This chain connects TRBV30 to TRBJ2-4; 10 bases agree with TRBD1. The read ends 3 residues early relative to the CDR3; the germline J gene fills the gap. CDR1 and CDR2 from the germline V gene are GTSNPN and SVGIG (reference sequence). This CDR3 has 14 residues. J was trimmed by 9 bases and V by 1 base; bases with no gene match: 6.

This clone was found many times. The read finishes 3 residues shy of the CDR3 end, and the germline J gene is used to complete it. The V call is TRBV19, the J call TRBJ1-2, with a possible D match to TRBD1 (6 bases). Germline CDR1 and CDR2: LNHDA and SQIVND (reference sequence). The CDR3 consists of 15 residues. Trimming cost V 7 bases and J 4 bases, with 19 bases left between them. The CDR3 loop reads CASKNRDLASYGYTF. CDR3 DNA (partial): TGTGCCAGTAAGAACAGGGATCTTGCCTCCTATGGC.

This clone has a count of ten or more. The read gets to within 3 residues of the CDR3 end, and the germline J gene fills in the rest. This rearrangement joins TRBV7-8 to TRBJ1-2; D is possibly TRBD1 (6 bases). Germline V gene sequence: CDR1 SGHVS, CDR2 FQNEAQ. The CDR3 has 14 amino acids. V lost 1 base to trimming and J lost 4 bases, with 10 bases between them. CDR3 region: CASSLVGRGYGYTF. Incomplete CDR3 DNA: TGTGCCAGCAGCTTAGTCGGCAGGGGCTATGGC.

This clone was recorded many times. The DNA ends 3 residues before the CDR3 does, and the rest of the CDR3 is filled in from the germline J gene. Other DNA sequences within the sample encode an identical CDR3. J is TRBJ1-4 and V is TRBV19; 7 bases match TRBD1. Trimming removed 10 bases from V and 5 bases from J; junction bases left unmatched: 25. The CDR3 runs to 19 residues. Germline V lookup: CDR1 LNHDA, CDR2 SQIVND (reference sequence). Partial CDR3 DNA: TGTGCCATATGCCTCGGACAGGTTGGTCTAATCACCGGGAATGAAAAA. Translation gives CAICLGQVGLITGNEK. In full, the CDR3 reads CAICLGQVGLITGNEKLFF.

In this sample, this clone turned up many times. The read gets to within 3 residues of the CDR3 end, and the germline J gene fills in the rest. The chain carries TRBV5-1 and TRBJ2-2; a possible D gene is TRBD1 (5 bases). V gave up 1 base and J gave up 4 bases, with 11 bases separating them. Germline V gene sequence: CDR1 SGHRS, CDR2 YFSETQ. This CDR3 comprises 15 residues. CDR3 residues: CASSLLGQGTGELFF. The sequenced part of the CDR3 DNA is TGCGCCAGCAGCTTGCTGGGGCAGGGCACCGGGGAG.

This clone was observed many times. The DNA ends 3 residues before the CDR3 does, and the rest of the CDR3 is filled in from the germline J gene. The gene calls are TRBV19 and TRBJ1-5, with 7 bases lining up with TRBD1. Germline trimming cut 1 base from V and 1 base from J; bases unmatched to any gene: 7. CDR3 length equals 17 residues. Germline CDR1 reads LNHDA; CDR2 reads SQIVND (reference sequence). The CDR3 sequence: CASSIVGQGVSNQPQHF. The CDR3 DNA, read in part, is TGTGCCAGTAGTATAGTGGGTCAGGGGGTGAGCAATCAGCCC.

This clone was counted many times. The observed sequence ends 3 residues before the CDR3 terminus, with the missing tail filled in from the germline J gene. The rearrangement links TRBV4-2 to TRBJ2-4, with TRBD2 matching over 9 bases. The J segment lost 3 bases and the V segment lost 2 bases, leaving 8 bases of the junction unmatched. Germline loops: CDR1 LGHNA, CDR2 YNFKEQ. The CDR3 covers 17 residues. CDR3 in amino acids: CASSQRIAGVVKNIQYF. The part of the CDR3 DNA that was read is TGTGCCAGCAGCCAACGGATAGCGGGAGTCGTCAAAAACATT.

This clone was found many times. The read comes to an end 3 residues before the CDR3 does, leaving the germline J gene to fill in the end. The V gene is TRBV20-1, the J gene TRBJ1-4, with unresolved D. This CDR3 spans 13 amino acids. Germline CDR1 and CDR2: DFQATT and SNEGSKA (reference sequence). The V and J ends lost 3 bases and 4 bases respectively, with 9 bases between them. Incomplete CDR3 DNA: TGCAGTGCTAGCAGTGGACTTAATGAAAAA. Residues: CSASSGLNEK. The full CDR3 protein is CSASSGLNEKLFF.

This clone was seen repeatedly, ten times or more. Coverage ceases 3 residues before the CDR3 finishes, and the germline J gene fills in the end. The chain carries TRBV5-6 and TRBJ2-1; 10 nucleotides line up with TRBD2. V shed 9 bases, J shed 5 bases, and the junction held 5 bases outside the gene matches. CDR1 and CDR2 from the germline V gene are SGHDT and YYEEEE. CDR3 length equals 13 residues. The CDR3 sequence is CATGTSEDNEQFF. CDR3 bases read: TGTGCCACCGGGACTAGCGAGGACAATGAG.

This clone was seen repeatedly, ten times or more. The observed sequence ends 3 residues before the CDR3 terminus, with the missing tail filled in from the germline J gene. This rearrangement joins TRBV30 to TRBJ1-2; 9 bases are shared with TRBD1. The CDR3 runs 16 residues. Trimming took 5 bases from V and 4 from J; bases not matched to a gene: 14. Germline V gene lookup returns CDR1 GTSNPN and CDR2 SVGIG (reference sequence). The CDR3 spells CAWARDRAPWGYGYTF. Incomplete CDR3 DNA: TGTGCCTGGGCCCGGGACAGGGCCCCCTGGGGCTATGGC.

This clone has a count of ten or more. The DNA ends 3 residues before the CDR3 does, and the rest of the CDR3 is filled in from the germline J gene. The chain joins TRBV7-2 to TRBJ2-7; tentative D call: TRBD2 (5 bases). V was clipped by 4 bases and J by 5 bases, with 18 bases between them. The CDR3 spans 15 residues. Germline CDR1 is SGHTA and CDR2 is FQGNSA. CDR3 loop: CASSSVQRTAHEQYF. CDR3 DNA, as far as it was read: TGTGCCAGCAGCTCAGTACAGCGGACCGCCCACGAG.

This clone was seen repeatedly, ten times or more. The read halts 3 residues ahead of the CDR3 end, with the missing end drawn from the germline J gene. The J gene is TRBJ2-1, the V gene TRBV5-1; D gene unclear. Germline lookup yields CDR1 SGHRS and CDR2 YFSETQ. Trimming left V 0 bases short and J 4 bases short, with 11 bases between. The length of the CDR3 is 15 residues. The CDR3 here is CASSLGTVLYNEQFF. The part of the CDR3 DNA that was read is TGCGCCAGCAGCTTGGGAACAGTTCTTTACAATGAG.

CDR3 region: CASSASGSTFDYTF. The part of the CDR3 DNA that was read is TGTGCCAGCAGCGCCAGCGGGAGTACGTTCGAC. V gene TRBV7-9 combines with J gene TRBJ1-2; D ambiguous. The sequenced fragment ends 3 residues before the CDR3 boundary, so the rest is inferred from the germline J gene. Germline values: CDR1 SEHNR, CDR2 FQNEAQ (reference sequence). This CDR3 comprises 14 residues.